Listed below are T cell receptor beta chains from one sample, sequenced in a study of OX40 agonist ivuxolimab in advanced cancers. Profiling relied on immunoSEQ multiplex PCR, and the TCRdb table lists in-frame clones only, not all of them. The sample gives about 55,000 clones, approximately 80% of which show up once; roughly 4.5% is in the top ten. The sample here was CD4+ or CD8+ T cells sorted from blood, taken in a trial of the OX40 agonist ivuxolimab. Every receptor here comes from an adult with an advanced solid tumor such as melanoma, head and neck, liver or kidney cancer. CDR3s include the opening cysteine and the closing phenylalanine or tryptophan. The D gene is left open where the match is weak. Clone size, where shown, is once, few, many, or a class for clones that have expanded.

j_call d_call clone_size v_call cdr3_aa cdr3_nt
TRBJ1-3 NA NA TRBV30 CAWTPGGSGNTIYF TGTGCCTGGACTCCCGGGGGTTCTGGAAACACCATATATTTT
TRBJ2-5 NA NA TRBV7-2 CASRFRRGGHQETQYF TGTGCCAGCAGGTTTAGGAGGGGGGGACACCAAGAGACCCAGTACTTC
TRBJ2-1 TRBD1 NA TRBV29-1 CSVETGVGEQFF TGCAGCGTTGAAACAGGGGTAGGTGAGCAGTTCTTC
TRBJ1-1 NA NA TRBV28 CASSLTGDTEAFF TGTGCCAGCAGTTTAACGGGGGACACTGAAGCTTTCTTT
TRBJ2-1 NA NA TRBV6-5 CASGSTLSDEQFF TGTGCCAGCGGATCGACCCTTTCGGATGAGCAGTTCTTC
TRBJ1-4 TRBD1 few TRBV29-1 CSVQFRDRLFF TGCAGCGTGCAATTCCGGGACAGGCTGTTTTTT
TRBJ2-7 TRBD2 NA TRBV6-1 CASIRAGGAYEQYF TGTGCCAGCATCCGAGCGGGAGGAGCCTACGAGCAGTACTTC
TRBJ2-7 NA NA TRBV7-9 CASSPPGAFYEQYF TGTGCCAGCAGCCCCCCGGGGGCTTTCTACGAGCAGTACTTC
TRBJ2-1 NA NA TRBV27 CASSSPLGSGRRNEQFF TGTGCCAGCAGTTCCCCCCTCGGGAGTGGGCGAAGGAATGAGCAGTTCTTC
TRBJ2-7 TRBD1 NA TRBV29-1 CSVEAGQGSEQYF TGCAGCGTTGAAGCAGGACAGGGCAGCGAGCAGTACTTC
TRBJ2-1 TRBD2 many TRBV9 CASSVGRTSGRKANEQFF TGTGCCAGCAGCGTAGGTAGGACTAGCGGGAGGAAAGCCAATGAGCAGTTCTTC
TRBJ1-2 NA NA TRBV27 CASSRGYQGYGYTF TGTGCCAGCTCCCGGGGGTATCAGGGCTATGGCTACACCTTC
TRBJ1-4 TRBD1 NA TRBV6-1 CASRYDRGSNEKLFF TGTGCCAGCAGATATGACAGGGGGTCTAATGAAAAACTGTTTTTT
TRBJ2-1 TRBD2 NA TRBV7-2 CASSNTGTSGGAFGNEQFF TGTGCCAGCAGCAATACCGGGACTAGCGGGGGGGCCTTTGGCAATGAGCAGTTCTTC
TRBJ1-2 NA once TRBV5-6 CASSLHGGRVGYTF TGTGCCAGCAGCTTGCATGGGGGGCGAGTGGGCTACACCTTC
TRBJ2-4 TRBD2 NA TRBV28 CASSLRLAGYIAKNIQYF TGTGCCAGCAGTTTAAGACTAGCGGGTTACATAGCCAAAAACATTCAGTACTTC
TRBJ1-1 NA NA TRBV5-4 CASSQGLDTEAFF TGTGCCAGCAGCCAAGGACTGGACACTGAAGCTTTCTTT
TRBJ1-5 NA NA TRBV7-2 CASSLYGVDGQPQHF TGTGCCAGCAGCTTATATGGTGTGGACGGGCAGCCCCAGCATTTT
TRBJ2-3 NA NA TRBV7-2 CASSSLGGGDGYTQYF TGTGCCAGCAGCTCTTTAGGGGGGGGCGATGGTTATACGCAGTATTTT
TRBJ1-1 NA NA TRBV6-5 CASSYRDPEAFF TGTGCCAGCAGTTACAGGGACCCTGAAGCTTTCTTT
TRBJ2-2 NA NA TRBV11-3 CASSLGQGSGELFF TGTGCCAGCAGCTTAGGACAAGGAAGCGGGGAGCTGTTTTTT
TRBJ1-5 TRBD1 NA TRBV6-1 CASSGGTGFFSNQPQHF TGTGCCAGCAGTGGAGGGACAGGTTTCTTTAGCAATCAGCCCCAGCATTTT